Below, 27 T cell receptor beta chains from the same sample are listed, as sequenced in a study of graft-versus-host responses after intestinal transplantation. Measured with immunoSEQ multiplex PCR; TCRdb has only the in-frame clones, and not every one. Of about 47,000 clones in the sample, about 95% were seen once. The material was PBMCs, obtained more than 310 days after intestinal transplant. Every receptor here comes from a human patient who received an intestinal transplant, so some T cells may come from the graft donor.

V gene TRBV6-1 combines with J gene TRBJ2-7; a possible D gene is TRBD2 (5 bases). Germline V gene lookup returns CDR1 MNHNS and CDR2 SASEGT. Between the trimmed V and J ends, which lost 7 bases and 4 bases, there was a span of 11 bases. The CDR3 covers 12 residues. CDR3 sequence (DNA): TGTGCCAGCAAGGCTAGCTCTTACGAGCAGTACTTC. This gives the protein CASKASSYEQYF.

The chain couples TRBV7-9 to TRBJ2-1; 8 nucleotides align to TRBD2. The trim removed 1 base at V and 2 bases at J, leaving 4 bases unmatched. The V gene's germline CDR1 is SEHNR and CDR2 FQNEAQ (reference sequence). The CDR3 runs to 16 residues. In DNA form, the CDR3 reads TGTGCCAGCAGCTTAGTGGTTAGCGGGGCCTACAATGAGCAGTTCTTC. This gives the protein CASSLVVSGAYNEQFF.

This chain connects TRBV7-2 to TRBJ2-7, with TRBD1 identical over 7 bases. Germline V gene lookup returns CDR1 SGHTA and CDR2 FQGNSA. The CDR3 consists of 14 residues. The J segment lost 3 bases and the V segment lost 1 base, leaving 3 bases of the junction unmatched. This CDR3 is CASSLEGGHYEQYF. For the CDR3, the DNA is TGTGCCAGCAGCTTAGAAGGGGGCCACTACGAGCAGTACTTC.

The chain couples TRBV7-3 to TRBJ2-1; 12 nucleotides match TRBD2. This CDR3 is 16 amino acids long. Germline V CDR1 and CDR2: SGHTA, FQGTGA. After removal of 5 bases from V and 4 bases from J, the junction contained 6 bases not matched to a gene. The DNA for the CDR3 is TGTGCCAGCAGCCCCGCTGGACTAGCGGGGTACAATGAGCAGTTCTTC. Its translation: CASSPAGLAGYNEQFF.

The V call is TRBV7-2, the J call TRBJ1-2; TRBD1 matches at 7 bases. CDR1 and CDR2 (germline): SGHTA, FQGNSA. V was pared by 5 bases and J by 4 bases, with 4 bases of the junction left unmatched. CDR3 length: 13 amino acids. Here the CDR3 reads CASSLTGTYGYTF. Written as DNA, the CDR3 is TGTGCCAGCAGCCTGACAGGGACCTATGGCTACACCTTC.

This chain connects TRBV19 to TRBJ2-1; D gene ambiguous. Trimming shortened V by 1 base and J by 7 bases, and 8 bases separated the two germline ends. CDR1 is LNHDA and CDR2 is SQIVND in the germline V gene (reference sequence). The CDR3 sequence is 13 residues long. The chain's CDR3 is CASSIVPANEQFF. The CDR3 DNA reads as TGTGCCAGTAGTATAGTTCCAGCTAATGAGCAGTTCTTC.

The chain recombines TRBV6-5 with TRBJ2-5; 10 nucleotides align to TRBD2. The CDR3 is 16 amino acids. V shed 0 bases and J 5 bases; nucleotides not matched to a gene: 6. Per the germline V gene, CDR1 is MNHEY and CDR2 is SVGAGI. The CDR3 region is CASSYSRLAGAETQYF. CDR3 in DNA: TGTGCCAGCAGTTACTCGCGCCTAGCGGGAGCTGAGACCCAGTACTTC.

The chain combines TRBV25-1 with TRBJ2-1; D may be TRBD2 (6 bases). This CDR3 contains 15 residues. V was trimmed by 6 bases and J by 2 bases, leaving 14 bases between them. CDR1 and CDR2 from the germline V gene are MGHDK and SYGVNS. The DNA for the CDR3 is TGTGCCAGCAGCCGAAGGGCTAGCGCCTACAATGAGCAGTTCTTC. It yields the protein CASSRRASAYNEQFF.

The V call is TRBV5-1, the J call TRBJ2-5; tentative D call: TRBD1 (5 bases). This CDR3 region has 14 residues. Germline V gene data show CDR1 as SGHRS and CDR2 as YFSETQ. V gave up 6 bases and J gave up 4 bases, with 16 bases separating them. CDR3 nucleotide sequence: TGCGCCAGCACCCTACCAGACAGCCCAGAGACCCAGTACTTC. Amino acid sequence: CASTLPDSPETQYF.

V and J are TRBV19 and TRBJ2-3; D gene uncertain. The V gene lost 3 bases and the J gene lost 4 bases, with 14 bases spanning the gap. Germline CDR1 reads LNHDA; CDR2 reads SQIVND (reference sequence). The CDR3 is 15 residues long. In DNA form, the CDR3 reads TGTGCCAGTAGTATGAGCAGGAATGGAGCAGATACGCAGTATTTT. As protein: CASSMSRNGADTQYF.

V usage is TRBV7-2 and J usage is TRBJ2-1; 10 bases are shared with TRBD1. With V trimmed by 1 base and J by 8 bases, 14 bases remained unmatched. The CDR3 consists of 18 residues. Germline V gene data show CDR1 as SGHTA and CDR2 as FQGNSA. CDR3 amino acids: CASSLEPARWGQGHEQFF. Written as DNA, the CDR3 is TGTGCCAGCAGCTTAGAGCCCGCTCGTTGGGGACAGGGGCATGAGCAGTTCTTC.

The chain carries TRBV4-2 and TRBJ2-5; no firm D call. CDR1 is LGHNA, CDR2 YNFKEQ, per germline. The CDR3 covers 14 residues. V lost 4 bases and J lost 1, with 10 bases in between. Here the CDR3 reads CASSRRVSQETQYF. The CDR3 DNA sequence: TGTGCCAGCAGCCGAAGGGTCAGCCAAGAGACCCAGTACTTC.

This sequence joins TRBV19 and TRBJ1-5; tentative D call: TRBD1 (5 bases). CDR1 is LNHDA and CDR2 is SQIVND in the germline V gene (reference sequence). V lost 1 base and J 4 bases, leaving 5 bases between the germline ends. This CDR3 has 13 residues. The DNA of the CDR3 is TGTGCCAGTAGTATAGGGGGGAATCAGCCCCAGCATTTT. Translated, it gives CASSIGGNQPQHF.

The rearrangement uses TRBV18 and TRBJ2-1; D unresolved. CDR3 size: 13 residues. Germline CDR1 reads KGHSH; CDR2 reads LQKENI. Between the trimmed V and J ends, which lost 2 bases and 7 bases, there was a span of 9 bases. For the CDR3, the DNA is TGTGCCAGCTCACCATCCATCGTAAATGAGCAGTTCTTC. Its protein product is CASSPSIVNEQFF.

The chain carries TRBV11-2 and TRBJ2-5, with TRBD1 as a possible D gene (6 bases). The tail of the sequence fits TRBJ2-7 better, so the J call may be wrong. CDR3 length equals 15 residues. Germline assignment: CDR1 SGHAT and CDR2 FQNNGV. The chain's CDR3 is CASSSGQGNPYEQYF. CDR3 nucleotides: TGTGCCAGCAGCTCCGGGCAGGGGAATCCCTACGAGCAGTACTTC.

This clone is a singleton in its sample. The V and J genes are TRBV1 and TRBJ2-1. TRBV1 represents a pseudogene. CDR3 length: 14 amino acids. CDR3 coding DNA: TGCACCAGCAAGGTGGCCTATTCCTACAATGAGCAGTTCTTC. Translation gives CTSKVAYSYNEQFF.

The DNA of the CDR3 is TGCGCCAGCAGCTTGGCAGCTGAGGTGAATGAGCAGTTCTTC. Its protein product is CASSLAAEVNEQFF. The chain has TRBV5-1 and TRBJ2-1, with no clear D. The CDR3 runs to 14 residues. Germline V gene lookup returns CDR1 SGHRS and CDR2 YFSETQ. V was clipped by 0 bases and J by 7 bases, with 11 bases between them.

J is TRBJ2-6 and V is TRBV6-6; D uncertain. Germline CDR1 MNHNY, CDR2 SVGAGI (reference sequence). V gave up 6 bases and J gave up 0 bases, with 6 bases separating them. This CDR3 is 14 amino acids long. CDR3 in DNA: TGTGCCAGCAGAATGGGCTCTGGGGCCAACGTCCTGACTTTC. Amino acids: CASRMGSGANVLTF.

This clone has more than one count but fewer than ten. The rearrangement joins TRBV14 to TRBJ1-3; 7 bases match TRBD1. CDR3 size: 14 residues. Germline-derived CDR1 and CDR2 are SGHDN and FVKESK. Losses at the gene ends were 4 bases for V and 4 bases for J; bases not matched to a gene: 4. CDR3: CASSPTGQGNTIYF. The CDR3 DNA is TGTGCCAGCAGCCCTACGGGACAGGGAAACACCATATATTTT.

V and J are TRBV2 and TRBJ2-7; 8 bases are shared with TRBD2. Germline CDR1 is SNHLY and CDR2 is FYNNEI. V gave up 2 bases and J gave up 3 bases; unmatched junction bases: 12. The CDR3 is 17 amino acids. This CDR3 is CASSEWSRAGADYEQYF. CDR3 nucleotide sequence: TGTGCCAGCAGTGAATGGTCCAGAGCGGGAGCCGACTACGAGCAGTACTTC.

The chain is built from TRBV6-1 and TRBJ2-1, with 11 positions matching TRBD2. Germline V gene sequence: CDR1 MNHNS, CDR2 SASEGT. With V trimmed by 3 bases and J by 10 bases, 5 bases remained unmatched. CDR3 length: 14 amino acids. DNA for the CDR3: TGTGCCAGCAGTGAGCTAGCGGGAGGAGTCGAGCAGTTCTTC. It is translated as CASSELAGGVEQFF.

The rearrangement joins TRBV10-2 to TRBJ2-7; D may match TRBD1 or TRBD2 (5 bases each). CDR3 length: 16 amino acids. The V gene's germline CDR1 is WSHSY and CDR2 SAAADI. Trimming pared 2 bases from V and 7 bases from J, leaving 21 bases between. The CDR3 loop is CASSEQGPGPLREQYF. The CDR3, as DNA: TGCGCCAGCAGTGAGCAGGGTCCGGGACCCCTACGAGAGCAGTACTTC.

The chain has TRBV2 and TRBJ2-7; D is undetermined. This CDR3 is 14 amino acids long. V lost 8 bases and J lost 0, with 14 bases in between. Germline CDR1 reads SNHLY; CDR2 reads FYNNEI. CDR3 bases: TGTGCCAGCGCTTCCGCCGGTAGCTCCTACGAGCAGTACTTC. This translates into CASASAGSSYEQYF.

Note on this clone: The junction does not match germline at one end; this may be a read error. This rearrangement joins TRBV6-1 to TRBJ2-4; possibly TRBD1 or TRBD2 for D (5 bases each). Germline assignment: CDR1 MNHNS and CDR2 SASEGT. The CDR3 is 12 residues long. This CDR3 is CASSEVGGLPNF. CDR3 nucleotide sequence: TGTGCCAGCAGTGAAGTTGGGGGTCTCCCGAACTTC.

The V call is TRBV14, the J call TRBJ2-7; the match to TRBD1 covers 10 bases. This CDR3 is built from 16 residues. V lost 4 bases to trimming and J lost 9 bases; unmatched junction nucleotides: 15. From germline, CDR1 is SGHDN and CDR2 FVKESK. As DNA, the CDR3 is TGTGCCAGCAGCCCAGCCGGGACAGGGGATGGCGGGGGGCAGTACTTC. Its translation is CASSPAGTGDGGGQYF. Filled out from reference TRBV14 and TRBJ2-7, the complete variable domain reads EAGVTQFPSHSVIEKGQTVTLRCDPISGHDNLYWYRRVMGKEIKFLLHFVKESKQDESGMPNNRFLAERTGGTYSTLKVQPAELEDSGVYFCASSPAGTGDGGGQYFGPGTRLTVT.

The chain uses TRBV5-4 and TRBJ2-5; 13 bases fit TRBD2. The CDR3 is made up of 18 amino acids. CDR1 is SGHNT and CDR2 is YYREEE in the germline V gene (reference sequence). J was trimmed by 1 base and V by 3 bases; bases with no gene match: 9. The CDR3 protein is CASSSPGLAGKPQETQYF. For the CDR3, the DNA is TGTGCCAGCAGCTCGCCGGGACTAGCGGGGAAGCCCCAAGAGACCCAGTACTTC.

This chain joins TRBV2 and TRBJ1-1; D remains ambiguous. The length of the CDR3 is 13 residues. Deletions cut 8 bases from V and 1 base from J, with 11 bases between. The germline V gene encodes CDR1 SNHLY and CDR2 FYNNEI. CDR3 sequence: CASLLWGNTEAFF. In DNA, the CDR3 is TGTGCCAGCCTACTTTGGGGGAACACTGAAGCTTTCTTT.